This T cell receptor (beta chain) was observed in a study of blood T cells in healthy people across ages. Study-level findings and limits: Age showed a roughly linear inverse relationship with TCR beta diversity per million T cells. The lack of PBMC sorting stopped any conclusive naive versus antigen-experienced comparison.

Details on this clonotype: Its antigen remains unknown.

The second PCR ran roughly 7 to 12 cycles with a sample-barcoded 5' primer and J-beta primers. The study obtained at least 3 million CDR3-containing paired-end reads from every sample. MiXCR, applied by TCRdb to the 5' RACE reads, yields one record per CDR3 protein. In the table there are 850,000 to 1,000,000 distinct CDR3 sequences, roughly half of which are singletons. Peripheral blood samples of 9 to 10 milliliters were drawn from each donor. The clonotype comes from a woman in her sixties or seventies in good health. Sequenced input: blood.

The CDR3 spells CASSSGSRTPEQYF. The CDR3 DNA reads as TGTGCCAGCAGCTCGGGGTCACGTACGCCGGAGCAGTACTTC. The chain recombines TRBV7-9 with TRBJ2-7, with TRBD2 as a possible D gene (5 bases). Germline values: CDR1 SEHNR, CDR2 FQNEAQ (reference sequence). This CDR3 has 14 residues. The ends were cut back, 4 bases at V and 7 bases at J, with 17 bases in the middle.